This section outlines one TCR beta chain sequence together with its context. The table lists this clone with a count of one. Its binding antigen is unknown. No base quality information exists; no much larger clone differs at one position. This sample stems from a study of blood T cell repertoires in COVID-19 (dated by TCRdb to 2018 to 2020). With respect to the entire study: Collaborator samples came from the United States, Italy and Spain and covered acute and convalescent phases of COVID-19. The prospective study material was composed of cDNA or gDNA derived from T cells, B-cell-depleted T cells, or PBMCs. Subjects who had been exposed to COVID-19, were actively infected with it, or had recovered from it provided the deeply sampled blood TCRbeta repertoires that made up the dataset. The repertoires were made available in a free public database intended to serve as a resource for research on the immune response to SARS-CoV-2. Samples came from the ongoing ImmuneRACE study (first 160 participants) plus 1,254 subjects from 6 global collaborators. A de-identified subject ID, COVID-19 status, age in years and sex were almost always included in the sample metadata. Where HLA class I and class II types were available, the types were taken from metadata supplied by the sample provider, not from assay-based typing. What the authors observed across the whole study: How much clinical and demographic metadata was included differed by source and by participant, and the metadata was provided uncurated.

TCRbeta CDR3 regions were amplified from genomic DNA by means of the immunoSEQ Assay, a bias-controlled multiplex PCR. The study's own analysis went as follows. Within the assay, amplification of reference gene primers was used to estimate how many nucleated cells each sample contained. To quantify the absolute abundance of each unique TCRbeta CDR3 rearrangement, sequence reads were collapsed and filtered. For each sample, productive Simpson clonality was calculated by taking the square root of Simpson's diversity index across productive rearrangements. The table was pulled from immuneACCESS by TCRdb, which kept in-frame rearrangements only. Such tables lose some clones; where checked, under half of the loss comes from unresolved V genes, and the rest has no known cause. V and J calls plus clone size are reproduced from that table; the DNA served to infer D and trimming. The sample profile shows roughly 250,000 clones; roughly 90% of them were found once. The biggest ten clones account for 2% to 2.5% of the sample.

Another Seattle source contributed samples from volunteer blood donors who had recovered from COVID-19. Whole blood was collected in K2EDTA tubes by collaborating institutions according to the institutions' own protocols. Collaborator samples were shipped for TCRbeta analysis as frozen whole blood, isolated PBMCs, or DNA extracted from either sample type. Unmatched junction bases come to 2, with V trimmed by 1 base and J by 1 base. The CDR3 contains 15 residues, cysteine and phenylalanine counted. The read is trimmed to its CDR3 DNA, 45 bases read in frame from base 1. CDR1 and CDR2 are read off the germline V gene as SGHNT and YENEEA.

This TCR came from a woman aged 35 to 49 who had recovered from COVID-19. The sequencing input was peripheral blood. The chain is assembled from TRBV11-3 and TRBJ2-5; 8 nucleotides in the junction match TRBD1. The DNA reads TGTGCCAGCAGCTTAGGGACAGGGTCCCAAGAGACCCAGTACTTC. The resulting protein is CASSLGTGSQETQYF. With the portions outside the CDR3 filled from the reference TRBV11-3 and TRBJ2-5 genes, the complete variable region becomes EAGVVQSPRYKIIEKKQPVAFWCNPISGHNTLYWYLQNLGQGPELLIRYENEEAVDDSQLPKDRFSAERLKGVDSTLKIQPAELGDSAVYLCASSLGTGSQETQYFGPGTRLLVL.